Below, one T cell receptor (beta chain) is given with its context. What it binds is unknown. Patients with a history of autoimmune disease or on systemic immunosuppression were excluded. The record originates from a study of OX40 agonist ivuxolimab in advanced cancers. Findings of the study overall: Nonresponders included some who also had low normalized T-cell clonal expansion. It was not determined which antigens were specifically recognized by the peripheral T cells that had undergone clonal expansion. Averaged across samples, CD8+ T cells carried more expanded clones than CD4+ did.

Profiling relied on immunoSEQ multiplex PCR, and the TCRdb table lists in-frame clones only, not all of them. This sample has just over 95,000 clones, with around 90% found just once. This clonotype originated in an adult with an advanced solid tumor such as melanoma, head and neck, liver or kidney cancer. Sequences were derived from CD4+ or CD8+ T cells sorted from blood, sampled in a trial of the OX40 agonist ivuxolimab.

CDR3 residues: CASSRQGAGELFF. The CDR3 coding sequence is TGTGCCAGCAGCAGACAGGGGGCCGGGGAGCTGTTTTTT. This chain connects TRBV5-4 to TRBJ2-2; 9 nucleotides agree with TRBD1. Germline assignment: CDR1 SGHNT and CDR2 YYREEE (reference sequence). V shed 4 bases, J shed 6 bases, and the junction held 1 base outside the gene matches. The CDR3 spans 13 residues.